The rows below give T cell receptor beta chains drawn from one sample of a study of T-cell reconstitution after alpha-beta-depleted transplantation in children. TCRdb reprocessed the PCR reads via MiXCR and lists one record per CDR3 protein. Altogether over 85,000 distinct CDR3 sequences are present, approximately 8% being singletons, with the ten largest covering roughly 15%. The source was PBMCs, collected before TCRalphabeta/CD19-depleted stem cell transplant. The receptors come from a boy aged 2 to 10 with acute lymphoblastic leukemia, due to receive a stem cell transplant. CDR3s include the opening cysteine and the closing phenylalanine or tryptophan. The order of the fields is J gene, V gene, D gene, CDR3 length, clone size, CDR3 DNA, CDR3 protein. The D gene is left open where the match is weak. Expanded clones get a size class; other rows say once, few or many, or leave the size out.

>TRBJ2-3|TRBV5-1|-|15|many
TGCGCCAGCAGGGGGTTCGGCAGGGCTGGAGATACGCAGTATTTT
CASRGFGRAGDTQYF
>TRBJ1-2|TRBV3-1|-|13|few
TGTGCCAGCAGCCAAGAGCAGTTTTCCGGCTACACCTTC
CASSQEQFSGYTF
>TRBJ2-2|TRBV12-3/TRBV12-4|TRBD2|17|few
TGTGCCAGCAGTGACGGACTAGCGGGGGATCTCACCGGGGAGCTGTTTTTT
CASSDGLAGDLTGELFF
>TRBJ2-2|TRBV6-1|TRBD1|16|-
TGTGCCAGCAGCGGGGGGACAGGGGGCGTCACCGGGGAGCTGTTTTTT
CASSGGTGGVTGELFF
>TRBJ2-7|TRBV12-3/TRBV12-4|-|14|few
TGTGCCAGCACCCTGGACCCGAGCTCCTACGAGCAGTACTTC
CASTLDPSSYEQYF
>TRBJ2-3|TRBV5-1|-|14|many
TGCGCCAGCAGCTTGGGGCGTCCCACAGATACGCAGTATTTT
CASSLGRPTDTQYF
>TRBJ2-5|TRBV6-2/TRBV6-3|TRBD2|18|-
TGTGCCAGCACCTGGACTAGCGGGGGGCCCTCCCCCCGGGAGACCCAGTACTTC
CASTWTSGGPSPRETQYF
>TRBJ1-1|TRBV4-1|-|14|few
TGCGCCACCAGGGGTGTACTTGTGAACACTGAAGCTTTCTTT
CATRGVLVNTEAFF
>TRBJ2-3|TRBV7-6|-|17|few
TGTGCCAGCAGCTTAGCAGTGGGTGCTCCTTCCACAGATACGCAGTATTTT
CASSLAVGAPSTDTQYF
>TRBJ1-2|TRBV6-1|-|13|-
TGTGCCAGCAGCAACATAAATAACTATGGCTACACCTTC
CASSNINNYGYTF
>TRBJ2-3|TRBV5-1|-|18|many
TGCGCCAGCAGCTTGATGCCCGGGGCGTCCGCTAGCACAGATACGCAGTATTTT
CASSLMPGASASTDTQYF
>TRBJ1-4|TRBV7-2|-|14|many
TGTGCCAGCAGCTGGGGTTCAACTAATGAAAAACTGTTTTTT
CASSWGSTNEKLFF
>TRBJ2-1|TRBV5-1|TRBD2|14|few
TGCGCCAGCAGCTTCACCGGGACTAACAATGAGCAGTTCTTC
CASSFTGTNNEQFF
>TRBJ2-5|TRBV7-2|TRBD2|20|-
TGTGCCAGCAGCTTCGCCAGAGGCGGGACTAGCGGGGGGTCGGGGGAGACCCAGTACTTC
CASSFARGGTSGGSGETQYF
>TRBJ2-6|TRBV5-4|TRBD1|18|few
TGTGCCAGCAGCTTGGCGGGACAGGGCCTCCAAGGGGCCAACGTCCTGACTTTC
CASSLAGQGLQGANVLTF
>TRBJ2-1|TRBV5-1|-|16|many
TGCGCCAGCAGCTTGGGAGCAGGCGAGGGGTACAATGAGCAGTTCTTC
CASSLGAGEGYNEQFF
>TRBJ2-5|TRBV3-1|TRBD2|16|many
TGTGCCAGCAGCCAGACTAGCGGGGGAGGGTTAGAGACCCAGTACTTC
CASSQTSGGGLETQYF
>TRBJ1-6|TRBV7-2|-|16|many
TGTGCCAGCAGCTTAGAGCTCTGGACACCTAATTCACCCCTCCACTTT
CASSLELWTPNSPLHF
>TRBJ2-1|TRBV12-3/TRBV12-4|-|14|-
TGTGCCAGCAGTTTTGGGGGGAGAAGCAATGAGCAGTTCTTC
CASSFGGRSNEQFF
>TRBJ1-2|TRBV5-6|-|12|many
TGTGCCAGCAGCTCTCGAAACTATGGCTACACCTTC
CASSSRNYGYTF
>TRBJ2-3|TRBV12-3/TRBV12-4|-|15|many
TGTGCCAGCAGTCCGCACTTGGGTAGCACAGATACGCAGTATTTT
CASSPHLGSTDTQYF
>TRBJ2-5|TRBV4-2|TRBD2|16|few
TGTGCCAGCAGCCATCCCTCTGGGCGGGGGGTTGAGACCCAGTACTTC
CASSHPSGRGVETQYF
>TRBJ1-5|TRBV3-1|-|15|few
TGTGCCAGCAGCCCGGACTGGGGGAGCAATCAGCCCCAGCATTTT
CASSPDWGSNQPQHF
>TRBJ2-1|TRBV7-9|-|14|many
TGTGCCAGCAGCAATGGACAGGAGGGCAATGAGCAGTTCTTC
CASSNGQEGNEQFF
>TRBJ2-7|TRBV5-1|-|15|many
TGCGCCAGCAGCTTGGCAGACAGAGTCTCCTACGAGCAGTACTTC
CASSLADRVSYEQYF
>TRBJ2-3|TRBV20-1|TRBD2|16|many
TGCAGTGCTAGAGATCTCTCTAGCGGGGAATCAGATACGCAGTATTTT
CSARDLSSGESDTQYF
>TRBJ2-1|TRBV6-1|-|16|few
TGTGCCAGCAGTGAATGGGAGTTTCATTCAAACAATGAGCAGTTCTTC
CASSEWEFHSNNEQFF
>TRBJ2-1|TRBV2|-|12|many
TGTGCCAGCAGAATAGAGAACAATGAGCAGTTCTTC
CASRIENNEQFF
>TRBJ2-7|TRBV19|-|15|-
TGTGCCAGTAGTAGTCCCCGGGACGGCTCCTACGAGCAGTACTTC
CASSSPRDGSYEQYF
>TRBJ2-3|TRBV7-2|-|15|many
TGTGCCAGCAACCGACGACAGACTAGCACAGATACGCAGTATTTT
CASNRRQTSTDTQYF
>TRBJ1-5|TRBV5-1|-|13|-
TGCGCCAGCAGCTTGGAAAGGGGTCAGCCCCAGCATTTT
CASSLERGQPQHF
>TRBJ2-5|TRBV20-1|TRBD1|14|-
TGCAGTGCTACGACGGGACAGGGCGGGGAGACCCAGTACTTC
CSATTGQGGETQYF
>TRBJ2-5|TRBV18|-|14|few
TGTGCCAGCTCACCTTGGGGGGTATCGGAGACCCAGTACTTC
CASSPWGVSETQYF
>TRBJ2-5|TRBV11-2|TRBD1|16|-
TGTGCCAGCAGCTTAGTACAGGGGGGCCCTCAAGAGACCCAGTACTTC
CASSLVQGGPQETQYF
>TRBJ2-1|TRBV5-4|-|12|-
TGTGCCAGCAGCTTAGGGGTTAATGAGCAGTTCTTC
CASSLGVNEQFF
>TRBJ2-1|TRBV27|TRBD2|16|-
TGTGCCAGCAGTTTCGTACTTGGGGGAGGGAGTACGGGGCAGTTCTTC
CASSFVLGGGSTGQFF
>TRBJ2-3|TRBV9|-|14|many
TGTGCCAGCAGCCCGGTAGCGTCTCCAGATACGCAGTATTTT
CASSPVASPDTQYF
>TRBJ2-5|TRBV28|-|16|many
TGTGCCAGCAGTTTACCTGGCGAGGGGGGTAGTGAGACCCAGTACTTC
CASSLPGEGGSETQYF
>TRBJ1-1|TRBV29-1|TRBD1|14|-
TGCAGCGTTGGTGTGGCAGGGGGGAACACTGAAGCTTTCTTT
CSVGVAGGNTEAFF
>TRBJ2-1|TRBV5-1|-|14|many
TGCGCCAGCAGCTTGGGGACAGATTACAATGAGCAGTTCTTC
CASSLGTDYNEQFF
>TRBJ1-2|TRBV27|TRBD1|13|many
TGTGCCAGCAGTCCCTTGACAGGGAAAGGCTACACCTTC
CASSPLTGKGYTF
>TRBJ2-7|TRBV5-1|-|14|few
TGCGCCAGCAGCTTGGATGGCAACTCCTACGAGCAGTACTTC
CASSLDGNSYEQYF
>TRBJ2-3|TRBV28|-|12|many
TGTGCCAGCAGTCCTGGGCCAGATACGCAGTATTTT
CASSPGPDTQYF
>TRBJ2-1|TRBV2|-|12|many
TGTGCCAGCATGGGCTCCTACAATGAGCAGTTCTTC
CASMGSYNEQFF
>TRBJ1-6|TRBV3-1|-|17|many
TGTGCCAGCAGCCAAGGGCCCGGACACAGCTATAATTCACCCCTCCACTTT
CASSQGPGHSYNSPLHF
>TRBJ2-1|TRBV5-1|-|14|many
TGCGCCAGCAGCTTGGGGGCTGTGGGCAATGAGCAGTTCTTC
CASSLGAVGNEQFF
>TRBJ2-3|TRBV5-1|-|16|-
TGCGCCAGCAGTTTGGCCTCCCCCAGGGGCACAGATACGCAGTATTTT
CASSLASPRGTDTQYF
>TRBJ2-3|TRBV15|TRBD1|13|many
TGTGCCACCACAGGGGGTAGCACAGATACGCAGTATTTT
CATTGGSTDTQYF
>TRBJ2-3|TRBV20-1|-|15|few
TGCAGTGCTAGAGATCCCTGGGTGAGCACAGATACGCAGTATTTT
CSARDPWVSTDTQYF
>TRBJ2-7|TRBV2|-|14|few
TGTGCCAGCAGTGAAGCCGGCGGGAAGGGCGAGCAGTACTTC
CASSEAGGKGEQYF
>TRBJ2-5|TRBV5-6|-|15|few
TGTGCCAGCAGCTTGGCGGGCAGGGGAAGGAAGACCCAGTACTTC
CASSLAGRGRKTQYF
>TRBJ2-1|TRBV5-4|-|14|many
TGTGCCAGCACCCTACAGAGCTCCTACAATGAGCAGTTCTTC
CASTLQSSYNEQFF